This entry lists 28 T cell receptor beta chains sequenced from one sample in a study of memory CD4+ T cells and cytomegalovirus serostatus. The sort gate was single viable CD3+CD4+CD8-CD45RO+ cells for memory CD4+ T cells. Clones were sequenced by immunoSEQ multiplex PCR, and TCRdb holds only the in-frame ones, with some missing. The sample shows more than 45,000 clones, roughly 77% of them seen only once. What was sequenced was memory CD4+ T cells from blood. All receptors come from an adult in good health and CMV-seronegative.

A single count supports this clone. The chain joins TRBV5-1 to TRBJ2-5; D may match TRBD1 or TRBD2 (7 bases each). From germline, CDR1 is SGHRS and CDR2 YFSETQ. The CDR3 has 16 amino acids. The V and J ends lost 4 bases and 1 base respectively, with 17 bases between them. The CDR3 nucleotides are TGCGCCAGCAGCATTGGAGCAGGGGGGGGCCAAGAGACCCAGTACTTC. Amino acids: CASSIGAGGGQETQYF.

In DNA form, the CDR3 reads TGTGCCAGCAGCACTAGCGGGAGGGGCCACAATGAGCAGTTCTTC. Translated, it gives CASSTSGRGHNEQFF. This sequence joins TRBV7-2 and TRBJ2-1; 13 nucleotides agree with TRBD2. Germline assignment: CDR1 SGHTA and CDR2 FQGNSA. The length of the CDR3 is 15 residues. V shed 5 bases and J 5 bases; nucleotides not matched to a gene: 3. Full variable domain (missing parts from reference TRBV7-2 and TRBJ2-1): GAGVSQSPSNKVTEKGKDVELRCDPISGHTALYWYRQSLGQGLEFLIYFQGNSAPDKSGLPSDRFSAERTGGSVSTLTIQRTQQEDSAVYLCASSTSGRGHNEQFFGPGTRLTVL.

This chain joins TRBV28 and TRBJ1-1; D remains unclear. The CDR3 length is 13 residues. Germline loops: CDR1 MDHEN, CDR2 SYDVKM. Trimming cost V 3 bases and J 6 bases, with 11 bases left between them. The CDR3 DNA reads TGTGCCAGCAGTTTTTATGGGAGGCCTGAAGCTTTCTTT. The encoded protein is CASSFYGRPEAFF.

This clone has more than one count but fewer than ten. The genes are TRBV7-2 and TRBJ1-3, with D possibly TRBD1 on 5 matching bases. With 5 bases removed from V and 3 bases from J, the gap between germline ends came to 14 bases. The CDR3 extends over 15 amino acids. Germline V gene lookup returns CDR1 SGHTA and CDR2 FQGNSA. CDR3 sequence reads: CASSNSGTGGNTIYF. CDR3 sequence (DNA): TGTGCCAGCAGCAATTCCGGGACGGGTGGAAACACCATATATTTT.

This rearrangement joins TRBV19 to TRBJ2-3, with D perhaps TRBD1 or TRBD2 (6 bases each). There are 15 residues in the CDR3. The germline V gene has CDR1 LNHDA and CDR2 SQIVND (reference sequence). Trimming shortened V by 6 bases and J by 2 bases, and 15 bases separated the two germline ends. The CDR3 sequence is CASSRGGKNTDTQYF. DNA for the CDR3: TGTGCCAGTAGCAGAGGGGGGAAAAACACAGATACGCAGTATTTT.

This clone showed up just once. The CDR3 loop is CAWRTGVQAFF. The CDR3 bases are TGTGCCTGGAGGACCGGGGTCCAAGCTTTCTTT. The V and J genes are TRBV30 and TRBJ1-1; D is undetermined. V gave up 3 bases and J gave up 9 bases, with 11 bases separating them. Per the germline V gene, CDR1 is GTSNPN and CDR2 is SVGIG (reference sequence). CDR3 length equals 11 residues.

The chain is built from TRBV2 and TRBJ1-1, with unresolved D. V was pared by 7 bases and J by 5 bases, with 11 bases between. Germline V lookup: CDR1 SNHLY, CDR2 FYNNEI. This CDR3 comprises 12 residues. The CDR3 nucleotides are TGTGCCAGCACAACTTTTGGAACTGAAGCTTTCTTT. Its protein is CASTTFGTEAFF.

The chain carries TRBV21-1 and TRBJ1-2; the tabulated D call, TRBD1, remains unverified against the DNA. TRBV21-1 is designated a pseudogene. The CDR3 has 14 residues. The chain's CDR3 is CASSINQSLVGYTF. As DNA, the CDR3 is TGTGCCAGCAGCATAAATCAGTCCCTGGTAGGCTACACCTTC.

The chain has TRBV6-1 and TRBJ1-2; possible D gene TRBD1, 5 bases. The CDR3 runs to 14 residues. Trimming left V 7 bases short and J 8 bases short, with 20 bases between. Germline V gives CDR1 MNHNS, CDR2 SASEGT. The CDR3 loop is CASINRRSFRGYTF. Written as DNA, the CDR3 is TGTGCCAGCATTAACAGGCGCTCTTTTCGCGGCTACACCTTC.

Within the sample, this clone is medium-sized. The chain uses TRBV7-3 and TRBJ1-5; TRBD1 is a possible D gene (6 bases). Germline lookup yields CDR1 SGHTA and CDR2 FQGTGA. This CDR3 has 13 residues. Between the trimmed V and J ends, which lost 2 bases and 8 bases, there was a span of 10 bases. The CDR3 DNA sequence: TGTGCCAGCAGCTTATATAGGGGGAAGCCCCAGCATTTT. Its protein product is CASSLYRGKPQHF.

J is TRBJ2-6 and V is TRBV5-1; the D gene is possibly TRBD1 (5 bases). Germline assignment: CDR1 SGHRS and CDR2 YFSETQ. With 4 bases removed from V and 2 bases from J, the gap between germline ends came to 19 bases. The CDR3 consists of 18 residues. CDR3 in amino acids: CASSPGGAGNPGANVLTF. The CDR3 nucleotides are TGCGCCAGCAGCCCCGGTGGGGCTGGGAATCCTGGGGCCAACGTCCTGACTTTC.

The chain combines TRBV29-1 with TRBJ2-5, with 8 bases aligning to TRBD2. Matching the DNA end better, TRBJ2-7 makes the J call doubtful. The CDR3 contains 14 residues. Germline-derived CDR1 and CDR2 are SQVTM and ANQGSEA. The CDR3, as DNA: TGCAGCGTTGGTCAGCGGGGGTCGTTAAACGAGCAGTACTTC. This gives the protein CSVGQRGSLNEQYF.

The chain joins TRBV28 to TRBJ2-1, with 13 bases lining up with TRBD2. Looked up from germline, CDR1 is MDHEN and CDR2 is SYDVKM. With 5 bases clipped from V and 9 bases from J, the junction kept 7 bases outside the gene matches. This CDR3 is built from 15 residues. The CDR3: CASSPGLAGSGEQFF. In nucleotides, the CDR3 is TGTGCCAGCAGTCCGGGACTAGCGGGAAGTGGTGAGCAGTTCTTC.

This clone turned up a few times. The chain recombines TRBV5-6 with TRBJ1-1; D is uncertain. Germline-derived CDR1 and CDR2 are SGHDT and YYEEEE. The CDR3 is made up of 15 amino acids. The V gene lost 5 bases and the J gene lost 4 bases, with 18 bases spanning the gap. The CDR3 DNA follows: TGTGCCAGCAGTGATGGGCCGGCCCGGGGCACTGAAGCTTTCTTT. As protein: CASSDGPARGTEAFF. Based on the CDR3 plus reference TRBV5-6 and TRBJ1-1, the full variable domain is DAGVTQSPTHLIKTRGQQVTLRCSPKSGHDTVSWYQQALGQGPQFIFQYYEEEERQRGNFPDRFSGHQFPNYSSELNVNALLLGDSALYLCASSDGPARGTEAFFGQGTRLTVV.

This sequence joins TRBV7-9 and TRBJ2-5; D is undetermined. CDR1 is SEHNR, CDR2 FQNEAQ, per germline (reference sequence). V was shortened by 5 bases and J by 5 bases, with 9 bases between the two germline ends. This CDR3 spans 12 amino acids. The CDR3 loop reads CASSPSSETQYF. The CDR3 nucleotides read TGTGCCAGCAGCCCAAGCTCGGAGACCCAGTACTTC. The full variable domain, rest sourced from reference TRBV7-9 and TRBJ2-5, is DTGVSQNPRHKITKRGQNVTFRCDPISEHNRLYWYRQTLGQGPEFLTYFQNEAQLEKSRLLSDRFSAERPKGSFSTLEIQRTEQGDSAMYLCASSPSSETQYFGPGTRLLVL.

V and J are TRBV4-3 and TRBJ2-1; TRBD2 matches at 10 bases. Germline values: CDR1 LGHNA, CDR2 YSLEER. With V trimmed by 0 bases and J by 6 bases, 8 bases remained unmatched. The CDR3 is made up of 17 amino acids. CDR3 region: CASSQEIAGGQVNEQFF. CDR3 nucleotide sequence: TGCGCCAGCAGCCAAGAAATAGCGGGAGGACAAGTCAATGAGCAGTTCTTC.

J is TRBJ1-2 and V is TRBV7-9; 10 bases fit TRBD1. CDR3 length: 15 residues. Germline V CDR1 and CDR2: SEHNR, FQNEAQ (reference sequence). The V gene end was trimmed by 0 bases and the J gene end by 4 bases; junction bases not matched to a gene: 2. CDR3 loop: CASSLAGTGAYGYTF. CDR3 nucleotides: TGTGCCAGCAGCTTAGCGGGGACAGGGGCCTATGGCTACACCTTC.

V and J are TRBV12-5 and TRBJ2-5; D gene uncertain. The CDR3 runs 13 residues. V was shortened by 3 bases and J by 1 base, with 6 bases between the two germline ends. Germline values: CDR1 LGHNT, CDR2 FRNRAP. The CDR3 loop is CASGLGSQETQYF. The CDR3 DNA reads as TGTGCTAGTGGTTTAGGGTCCCAAGAGACCCAGTACTTC.

A single count supports this clone. This rearrangement joins TRBV5-4 to TRBJ1-5; tentatively, D is TRBD1 (5 bases). Germline V gene lookup returns CDR1 SGHNT and CDR2 YYREEE (reference sequence). Between the trimmed V and J ends, which lost 0 bases and 6 bases, there was a span of 16 bases. CDR3 length: 16 amino acids. The CDR3 DNA is TGTGCCAGCAGCTTGGGGGGACTCCGGGGAGGTCAGCCCCAGCATTTT. Its protein product is CASSLGGLRGGQPQHF.

The genes are TRBV6-4 and TRBJ2-1; D gene ambiguous. The CDR3 is 13 residues long. Trimming shortened V by 4 bases and J by 10 bases, and 14 bases separated the two germline ends. Looked up from germline, CDR1 is MRHNA and CDR2 is SNTAGT. The DNA of the CDR3 is TGTGCCAGCAGTGGGACGTGGTCAAGGGAGCAGTTCTTC. Translation gives CASSGTWSREQFF.

The chain has TRBV7-9 and TRBJ2-4; D gene uncertain. CDR3 length: 15 residues. CDR1 is SEHNR, CDR2 FQNEAQ, per germline (reference sequence). The V end lost 5 bases, the J end lost 1 base, and 12 bases lay between the germline ends. The CDR3, as DNA: TGTGCCAGCAGCCCATCACCCCCGGCCAAAAACATTCAGTACTTC. Protein: CASSPSPPAKNIQYF.

The chain recombines TRBV7-2 with TRBJ1-5; D gene ambiguous. The V gene's germline CDR1 is SGHTA and CDR2 FQGNSA. The CDR3 is 17 amino acids. Trimming took 5 bases from V and 2 from J, leaving 19 bases between them. The CDR3 DNA is TGTGCCAGCAGCCGGGGTCTTCCGGGAGTCGGCAATCAGCCCCAGCATTTT. Its protein is CASSRGLPGVGNQPQHF.

The chain carries TRBV11-1 and TRBJ2-1; 10 bases match TRBD1. Germline loops: CDR1 SGHAT, CDR2 FQDESV (reference sequence). The J segment lost 7 bases and the V segment lost 8 bases, leaving 8 bases of the junction unmatched. CDR3 length: 14 residues. In nucleotides, the CDR3 is TGTGCCAGCGCCCGGGACAGGGGCCATAATGAGCAGTTCTTC. Residues: CASARDRGHNEQFF.

The genes are TRBV7-2 and TRBJ2-1; TRBD2 agrees at 7 bases. With V trimmed by 5 bases and J by 16 bases, 11 bases remained unmatched. The CDR3 extends over 12 amino acids. The germline gives CDR1 SGHTA, CDR2 FQGNSA. CDR3 coding DNA: TGTGCCAGCAGCCTTTTGGCGGGAGAAATCTTCTTC. Its protein product is CASSLLAGEIFF.

This clone appeared a few times. The chain employs TRBV6-1 and TRBJ2-6, with TRBD1 as a possible D gene (6 bases). This CDR3 has 15 residues. The ends were cut back, 5 bases at V and 2 bases at J, with 10 bases in the middle. The germline CDR1 and CDR2 sequences are MNHNS and SASEGT. The CDR3 coding sequence is TGTGCCAGCAGTCGTCGACAGGCTGGGGCCAACGTCCTGACTTTC. It codes for CASSRRQAGANVLTF.

J is TRBJ2-3 and V is TRBV7-3; D uncertain. Trimming took 5 bases from V and 0 from J, leaving 6 bases between them. Looked up from germline, CDR1 is SGHTA and CDR2 is FQGTGA. This CDR3 contains 13 residues. In nucleotides, the CDR3 is TGTGCCAGCAGCCACGGTAGCACAGATACGCAGTATTTT. Its translation: CASSHGSTDTQYF.

This clone turned up a few times. The chain uses TRBV27 and TRBJ1-2, with 8 bases lining up with TRBD1. Germline-derived CDR1 and CDR2 are MNHEY and SMNVEV (reference sequence). The CDR3 has 17 residues. After removal of 6 bases from V and 4 bases from J, the junction contained 16 bases not matched to a gene. CDR3 in DNA: TGTGCCAGCAGACGAGAGCCCGGGACAGGCTTGGCCTATGGCTACACCTTC. Protein: CASRREPGTGLAYGYTF.

This clone was picked up a small number of times. CDR3 DNA: TGTGCCAGCCAATCGTGGGGGGAAGCTGAAGCTTTCTTT. Amino acid sequence: CASQSWGEAEAFF. This chain uses TRBV6-5 with TRBJ1-1, with D maybe TRBD1 (5 bases). V was cut by 8 bases and J by 6 bases, with 16 bases left in between. The CDR3 sequence is 13 residues long. The V gene's germline CDR1 is MNHEY and CDR2 SVGAGI.